The 11 T cell receptor beta chains in this list originate from one sample, sequenced in a study of OX40 agonist ivuxolimab in advanced cancers. Assay used: immunoSEQ multiplex PCR; TCRdb lists only in-frame clones, some missing. The table includes approximately 120,000 clones, about 90% detected once. Sequencing used CD4+ or CD8+ T cells sorted from blood, obtained in a trial of the OX40 agonist ivuxolimab. Receptors originate from an adult with an advanced solid tumor such as melanoma, head and neck, liver or kidney cancer.

The chain has TRBV19 and TRBJ1-1, with D tentatively TRBD1 (5 bases). Between the trimmed V and J ends, which lost 7 bases and 2 bases, there was a span of 14 bases. This CDR3 spans 14 amino acids. CDR1 and CDR2 (germline): LNHDA, SQIVND (reference sequence). CDR3 region: CASTPGGENTEAFF. CDR3 nucleotide sequence: TGTGCCAGTACCCCGGGGGGGGAAAACACTGAAGCTTTCTTT.

The V call is TRBV15, the J call TRBJ2-1; D is tentatively TRBD1 or TRBD2 (5 bases each). V lost 0 bases and J lost 8, with 14 bases in between. From germline, CDR1 is LNHNV and CDR2 YYDKDF (reference sequence). The CDR3 is made up of 15 amino acids. The CDR3 region is CATSREVGAGDEQFF. Written as DNA, the CDR3 is TGTGCCACCAGCAGAGAGGTCGGGGCAGGCGATGAGCAGTTCTTC.

The chain carries TRBV18 and TRBJ2-3; D might be TRBD2 (5 bases). V shed 1 base and J shed 2 bases, with 10 bases lying between them. The CDR3 has 15 residues. The germline V gene has CDR1 KGHSH and CDR2 LQKENI. CDR3 nucleotide sequence: TGTGCCAGCTCACCACTGGAGGACTTCACAGATACGCAGTATTTT. Translation: CASSPLEDFTDTQYF.

The V and J genes are TRBV28 and TRBJ1-2; no clear D gene. The CDR3 is 13 amino acids. The germline V gene has CDR1 MDHEN and CDR2 SYDVKM. Between the trimmed V and J ends, which lost 6 bases and 3 bases, there was a span of 11 bases. CDR3: CASSPPGDYGYTF. CDR3 DNA sequence: TGTGCCAGCAGCCCGCCCGGGGACTATGGCTACACCTTC.

The chain is built from TRBV14 and TRBJ2-1; 10 nucleotides align to TRBD1. CDR3 length equals 16 residues. Germline CDR1 SGHDN, CDR2 FVKESK. Unmatched junction bases numbered 6, after V lost 4 bases and J lost 3 bases. The CDR3 bases are TGTGCCAGCAGCCGAGGGACAGGGGCCGGCTACAATGAGCAGTTCTTC. Its protein is CASSRGTGAGYNEQFF.

This clone was seen just once. This sequence joins TRBV7-3 and TRBJ2-1; TRBD2 agrees at 7 bases. Trimming cost V 6 bases and J 5 bases; bases outside gene matches: 7. The CDR3 is made up of 14 amino acids. Germline CDR1 SGHTA, CDR2 FQGTGA. The CDR3 DNA sequence: TGTGCCAGCAGTGAAAGCGGGGTCCACAATGAGCAGTTCTTC. Encoded protein: CASSESGVHNEQFF.

This chain joins TRBV30 and TRBJ1-1, with unresolved D. The CDR3 has 11 residues. With 2 bases removed from V and 1 base from J, the gap between germline ends came to 2 bases. CDR1 and CDR2 from the germline V gene are GTSNPN and SVGIG (reference sequence). CDR3 coding DNA: TGTGCCTGGAGTCGGAACACTGAAGCTTTCTTT. It translates to CAWSRNTEAFF.

The genes are TRBV15 and TRBJ2-1; the match to TRBD2 covers 14 bases. Germline loops: CDR1 LNHNV, CDR2 YYDKDF (reference sequence). The length of the CDR3 is 13 residues. Trimming removed 8 bases from V and 9 bases from J; junction bases left unmatched: 3. CDR3: CATETSGRVEQFF. As DNA, the CDR3 is TGTGCCACCGAGACTAGCGGGAGGGTTGAGCAGTTCTTC.

The CDR3 nucleotides are TGTGCCAGCAGTGGTGGCGGGCCCTCCTACGAGCAGTACTTC. Translated: CASSGGGPSYEQYF. The V and J genes are TRBV6-1 and TRBJ2-7; D is perhaps TRBD2 (5 bases). CDR1 and CDR2 from the germline V gene are MNHNS and SASEGT. Trimming removed 4 bases from V and 0 bases from J, with 10 bases in between. This CDR3 has 14 amino acids.

The V gene is TRBV19, the J gene TRBJ1-2; D is unresolved. This CDR3 region has 12 residues. Per the germline V gene, CDR1 is LNHDA and CDR2 is SQIVND (reference sequence). The V end lost 4 bases, the J end lost 5 bases, and 8 bases lay between the germline ends. The CDR3 region is CASSTAPYGYTF. CDR3 DNA: TGTGCCAGTAGTACCGCGCCGTATGGCTACACCTTC.

The chain has TRBV9 and TRBJ1-5; perhaps TRBD1 as D (6 bases). There are 15 residues in the CDR3. The V and J ends lost 2 bases and 6 bases respectively, with 15 bases between them. Germline CDR1 is SGDLS and CDR2 is YYNGEE. Here the CDR3 DNA reads TGTGCCAGCAGCGTTGGGACACTCGAAGGTCAGCCCCAGCATTTT. The encoded protein is CASSVGTLEGQPQHF. The full variable domain, in which reference TRBV9 and TRBJ1-5 provide the parts outside the CDR3, is DSGVTQTPKHLITATGQRVTLRCSPRSGDLSVYWYQQSLDQGLQFLIQYYNGEERAKGNILERFSAQQFPDLHSELNLSSLELGDSALYFCASSVGTLEGQPQHFGDGTRLSIL.